This entry concerns a single T cell receptor (beta chain). This specimen belongs to a study of blood T cells in healthy people across ages. Then a second PCR, running about 6 to 12 cycles, was carried out with a sample-barcoded 5' primer and a J-beta primer mix. TCRdb reanalysed the 5' RACE reads using MiXCR and keeps one entry per CDR3 protein. The sample shows about 640,000 distinct CDR3 sequences, less than 45% of them seen only once. The CDR3 extends over 15 amino acids. Germline V gene sequence: CDR1 SGHAT, CDR2 FQDESV (reference sequence). The V end lost 4 bases, the J end lost 0 bases, and 10 bases lay between the germline ends.

The chain links TRBV11-1 to TRBJ1-3; D is unclear. Sequencing was carried out using blood. This TCR was sampled from a man older than 75 in good health. The CDR3 DNA sequence: TGTGCCAGCAGCTCGGCGCATCGCTCTGGAAACACCATATATTTT. It translates to CASSSAHRSGNTIYF.